These 17 T cell receptor beta chains originate from one sample sequenced in a study of identical twins. TCRdb re-called the 5' RACE reads with MiXCR, one entry per CDR3 protein. The data contain hundreds of thousands of distinct CDR3 sequences, approximately 18% of them singletons. These data also formed part of another study, on T cells expressing NK-cell markers.

Source material: PBMCs. All receptors derive from a woman aged 18-30 years in good health.

The chain has TRBV5-1 and TRBJ2-4; D not resolved. Trimming cost V 0 bases and J 3 bases, with 10 bases left between them. This CDR3 region has 15 residues. From germline, CDR1 is SGHRS and CDR2 YFSETQ. CDR3 region: CASSLGWSDKNIQYF. The CDR3 DNA reads TGCGCCAGCAGCTTGGGCTGGAGTGACAAAAACATTCAGTACTTC. Filled out from reference TRBV5-1 and TRBJ2-4, the complete variable domain reads KAGVTQTPRYLIKTRGQQVTLSCSPISGHRSVSWYQQTPGQGLQFLFEYFSETQRNKGNFPGRFSGRQFSNSRSEMNVSTLELGDSALYLCASSLGWSDKNIQYFGAGTRLSVL.

The V gene is TRBV5-1, the J gene TRBJ2-5, with D perhaps given as TRBD1 or TRBD2 (6 bases each). V was pared by 6 bases and J by 7 bases, with 16 bases between. The CDR3 consists of 13 residues. The V gene's germline CDR1 is SGHRS and CDR2 YFSETQ. The CDR3 DNA sequence: TGCGCCAGCATCCCAGGGGTCGGGGGGACCCAGTACTTC. Translated: CASIPGVGGTQYF.

This clonotype showed up just a few times. The J gene is TRBJ2-5, the V gene TRBV7-3; 8 bases match TRBD2. Trimming took 7 bases from V and 5 from J; bases not matched to a gene: 12. This CDR3 is 15 amino acids long. Per germline, CDR1 SGHTA and CDR2 FQGTGA. The CDR3 DNA sequence: TGTGCCAGCAATACCGGGACTAGGCGATCGGAGACCCAGTACTTC. Its protein is CASNTGTRRSETQYF.

The V and J genes are TRBV20-1 and TRBJ2-7, with 15 bases aligning to TRBD2. J gave up 5 bases and V 4 bases, and 6 bases lay outside the gene matches. CDR1 and CDR2 (germline): DFQATT, SNEGSKA (reference sequence). The CDR3 extends over 15 amino acids. CDR3: CSATGLAGGFDEQYF. DNA for the CDR3: TGCAGTGCTACGGGACTAGCGGGAGGATTCGACGAGCAGTACTTC.

J is TRBJ2-3 and V is TRBV28; 12 bases line up with TRBD2. CDR3 length equals 16 residues. CDR1 MDHEN and CDR2 SYDVKM come from the germline V gene. Trimming cost V 6 bases and J 4 bases; bases outside gene matches: 8. The DNA for the CDR3 is TGTGCCAGCAGCGCTCTAGCGGGAGGGTCCGCAGATACGCAGTATTTT. The encoded protein is CASSALAGGSADTQYF.

The chain carries TRBV12-3 or TRBV12-4 and TRBJ1-1; D ambiguous. V lost 0 bases, J lost 1 base, and 6 bases lay in between. The CDR3 is made up of 14 amino acids. DNA of the CDR3: TGTGCCAGCAGTTTAGCTCCGCAGAACACTGAAGCTTTCTTT. It codes for CASSLAPQNTEAFF.

The rearrangement links TRBV29-1 to TRBJ2-7; TRBD2 agrees at 10 bases. The V and J ends lost 2 bases and 2 bases, in that order; junction bases with no gene match: 0. CDR1 and CDR2 (germline): SQVTM, ANQGSEA. The CDR3 length is 13 residues. CDR3 bases: TGCAGCGTTGAACTAGCGGGGGCCTACGAGCAGTACTTC. It specifies CSVELAGAYEQYF.

This clonotype was recorded at least ten times. The V call is TRBV12-3 or TRBV12-4, the J call TRBJ2-1; D is perhaps TRBD2 (6 bases). Between the trimmed V and J ends, which lost 5 bases and 6 bases, there was a span of 14 bases. CDR3 length: 14 residues. The CDR3 nucleotides read TGTGCCAGCAGTAGGAGGGAAGAGGGCAATGAGCAGTTCTTC. Residues: CASSRREEGNEQFF.

The chain combines TRBV11-1 with TRBJ2-1; TRBD2 matches at 8 bases. The CDR3 loop spans 19 amino acids. CDR1 SGHAT and CDR2 FQDESV come from the germline V gene (reference sequence). V gave up 4 bases and J gave up 10 bases; unmatched junction bases: 24. DNA for the CDR3: TGTGCCAGCAGCTCTACCCGGGACGGGAGCGGGAGATATGGTCGGGAGCAGTTCTTC. It encodes CASSSTRDGSGRYGREQFF. The entire variable domain, with the rest obtained from reference TRBV11-1 and TRBJ2-1, is as follows: EAEVAQSPRYKITEKSQAVAFWCDPISGHATLYWYRQILGQGPELLVQFQDESVVDDSQLPKDRFSAERLKGVDSTLKIQPAELGDSAMYLCASSSTRDGSGRYGREQFFGPGTRLTVL.

This clonotype was counted a few times. The chain carries TRBV11-2 and TRBJ1-1; a weak D match, TRBD1 (5 bases). Between the trimmed V and J ends, which lost 5 bases and 0 bases, there was a span of 19 bases. CDR1 and CDR2 from the germline V gene are SGHAT and FQNNGV. This CDR3 has 17 residues. CDR3 in amino acids: CASSRTFTGPLNTEAFF. The CDR3 nucleotides are TGTGCCAGCAGCCGAACCTTCACGGGACCTCTGAACACTGAAGCTTTCTTT.

V is TRBV20-1 and J is TRBJ2-1; no definite D call. This CDR3 is 13 amino acids long. The ends were cut back, 3 bases at V and 6 bases at J, with 12 bases in the middle. Looked up from germline, CDR1 is DFQATT and CDR2 is SNEGSKA (reference sequence). CDR3 in DNA: TGCAGTGCTAGGGCACCGGACGGCAATGAGCAGTTCTTC. It specifies CSARAPDGNEQFF.

This rearrangement joins TRBV6-1 to TRBJ1-2; D remains ambiguous. CDR1 is MNHNS, CDR2 SASEGT, per germline. Trimming stripped 5 bases from V and 6 bases from J, with 13 bases between. CDR3 length: 13 residues. Here the CDR3 reads CASSIRKRDGYTF. CDR3 in DNA: TGTGCCAGCAGTATCAGAAAACGGGATGGCTACACCTTC.

The chain joins TRBV3-1 to TRBJ2-7; unclear D gene. This CDR3 comprises 13 residues. Per germline, CDR1 LGHDT and CDR2 YNNKEL (reference sequence). The V end lost 0 bases, the J end lost 4 bases, and 7 bases lay between the germline ends. CDR3 amino acids: CASSQDYGYEQYF. The DNA of the CDR3 is TGTGCCAGCAGCCAAGATTACGGGTACGAGCAGTACTTC.

This chain connects TRBV5-1 to TRBJ2-1; D not certain. The CDR3 is 16 amino acids. Germline CDR1 reads SGHRS; CDR2 reads YFSETQ. Trimming pared 4 bases from V and 5 bases from J, leaving 19 bases between. As DNA, the CDR3 is TGCGCCAGCAGCCCAATGATCGGCCCGCCGAACAATGAGCAGTTCTTC. Its protein is CASSPMIGPPNNEQFF.

The chain has TRBV3-1 and TRBJ2-3; the match to TRBD2 covers 7 bases. J was trimmed by 6 bases and V by 4 bases; bases with no gene match: 13. Germline-derived CDR1 and CDR2 are LGHDT and YNNKEL (reference sequence). There are 16 residues in the CDR3. The CDR3: CASSPRTTGGFDTQYF. Here the CDR3 DNA reads TGTGCCAGCAGCCCCCGGACCACCGGGGGGTTTGATACGCAGTATTTT.

This clonotype was seen at least ten times. The chain joins TRBV10-3 to TRBJ1-1, with D maybe TRBD1 (6 bases). The V gene's germline CDR1 is ENHRY and CDR2 SYGVKD. The CDR3 is 15 amino acids. Trimming took 3 bases from V and 4 from J, leaving 15 bases between them. Written as DNA, the CDR3 is TGTGCCATCAGTGACCGGGGGCTCGCGGGCACTGAAGCTTTCTTT. Encoded protein: CAISDRGLAGTEAFF.

The chain employs TRBV15 and TRBJ2-1; 10 nucleotides align to TRBD1. V lost 6 bases and J lost 7; bases outside the gene matches: 9. The CDR3 totals 15 residues. Germline-derived CDR1 and CDR2 are LNHNV and YYDKDF (reference sequence). The CDR3 is CATRGLGQGGNEQFF. CDR3 DNA sequence: TGTGCCACCAGGGGGCTAGGACAGGGGGGGAATGAGCAGTTCTTC.